These T cell receptor beta chains were read from a single sample in a study of OX40 agonist ivuxolimab in advanced cancers. Libraries were prepared by immunoSEQ multiplex PCR; TCRdb keeps only in-frame clonotypes and omits some of them. This sample has tens of thousands of clones; more than 75% occur once, and the top ten carry approximately 1.7%. The sequencing used CD4+ or CD8+ T cells sorted from blood, collected in a trial of the OX40 agonist ivuxolimab. The receptors derive from an adult with an advanced solid tumor such as melanoma, head and neck, liver or kidney cancer. Each CDR3 is given with its conserved first and last residue. Fields, in order: J gene, clone size, V gene, D gene, CDR3 length, CDR3 protein, CDR3 DNA. The D gene is left open where the match is weak. Rows may omit the clone size; those that give it use once, few, many or a size class.

j_gene: TRBJ1-6
abundance: .
v_gene: TRBV27
d_gene: .
len: 13
CDR3aa: CASSLERSSPLHF
CDR3nt: TGTGCCAGCAGTTTGGAAAGGAGTTCACCCCTCCACTTT

j_gene: TRBJ2-1
abundance: once
v_gene: TRBV5-4
d_gene: .
len: 13
CDR3aa: CASSLDDGREQFF
CDR3nt: TGTGCCAGCAGCTTGGACGACGGGCGAGAGCAGTTCTTC

j_gene: TRBJ1-1
abundance: once
v_gene: TRBV11-3
d_gene: .
len: 13
CDR3aa: CASSLEGGGEAFF
CDR3nt: TGTGCCAGCAGCTTAGAGGGGGGAGGCGAAGCTTTCTTT

j_gene: TRBJ2-1
abundance: .
v_gene: TRBV7-2
d_gene: .
len: 15
CDR3aa: CASSETTADINEQFF
CDR3nt: TGTGCCAGCAGCGAAACGACAGCGGACATCAATGAGCAGTTCTTC

j_gene: TRBJ2-1
abundance: .
v_gene: TRBV2
d_gene: TRBD2
len: 16
CDR3aa: CASSGNLAGGPNRQFF
CDR3nt: TGTGCCAGCAGTGGAAACCTAGCGGGGGGCCCCAATCGGCAGTTCTTC

j_gene: TRBJ2-7
abundance: .
v_gene: TRBV7-2
d_gene: .
len: 14
CDR3aa: CASSPQSSAHEQYF
CDR3nt: TGTGCCAGCAGCCCACAATCTAGCGCCCACGAGCAGTACTTC

j_gene: TRBJ2-1
abundance: .
v_gene: TRBV18
d_gene: TRBD1
len: 17
CDR3aa: CASSPPPGQGAHNEQFF
CDR3nt: TGTGCCAGCTCACCACCCCCGGGACAGGGGGCTCACAATGAGCAGTTCTTC

j_gene: TRBJ1-6
abundance: .
v_gene: TRBV28
d_gene: .
len: 15
CDR3aa: CASSLATVEGSPLHF
CDR3nt: TGTGCCAGCAGTTTAGCAACGGTGGAGGGTTCACCCCTCCACTTT

j_gene: TRBJ1-2
abundance: .
v_gene: TRBV19
d_gene: TRBD1
len: 14
CDR3aa: CASRKPGGSYGYTF
CDR3nt: TGTGCCAGTAGAAAACCAGGGGGCTCCTATGGCTACACCTTC

j_gene: TRBJ1-1
abundance: .
v_gene: TRBV19
d_gene: .
len: 15
CDR3aa: CASSISGGINTEAFF
CDR3nt: TGTGCCAGTAGTATATCCGGAGGAATAAACACTGAAGCTTTCTTT

j_gene: TRBJ2-3
abundance: once
v_gene: TRBV7-2
d_gene: .
len: 16
CDR3aa: CASSFRTGGSTDTQYF
CDR3nt: TGTGCCAGCAGCTTCCGGACCGGAGGGAGCACAGATACGCAGTATTTT

j_gene: TRBJ1-4
abundance: .
v_gene: TRBV28
d_gene: .
len: 17
CDR3aa: CASSDTPRAPVREKLFF
CDR3nt: TGTGCCAGCAGTGATACACCCCGGGCCCCCGTCAGGGAAAAACTGTTTTTT

j_gene: TRBJ2-1
abundance: once
v_gene: TRBV19
d_gene: TRBD1
len: 15
CDR3aa: CASSTHRDSNNEQFF
CDR3nt: TGTGCCAGTAGTACGCACCGGGACAGTAACAATGAGCAGTTCTTC

j_gene: TRBJ2-7
abundance: .
v_gene: TRBV6-6
d_gene: TRBD2
len: 14
CDR3aa: CATLFTSGAYEQYF
CDR3nt: TGTGCCACCCTATTCACTAGCGGAGCCTACGAGCAGTACTTC

j_gene: TRBJ2-1
abundance: .
v_gene: TRBV11-2
d_gene: TRBD2
len: 17
CDR3aa: CASSFVVIAGGYNEQFF
CDR3nt: TGTGCCAGCAGCTTCGTCGTCATAGCGGGTGGGTACAATGAGCAGTTCTTC

j_gene: TRBJ2-2
abundance: .
v_gene: TRBV5-1
d_gene: TRBD2
len: 17
CDR3aa: CASSGTSGTLGAGELFF
CDR3nt: TGCGCCAGCAGCGGGACTAGCGGGACCCTAGGGGCCGGGGAGCTGTTTTTT

j_gene: TRBJ2-4
abundance: once
v_gene: TRBV28
d_gene: .
len: 14
CDR3aa: CASSPGTWPNIQYF
CDR3nt: TGTGCCAGCAGTCCTGGGACATGGCCAAACATTCAGTACTTC

j_gene: TRBJ2-1
abundance: .
v_gene: TRBV9
d_gene: .
len: 15
CDR3aa: CASSVVVSSYNEQFF
CDR3nt: TGTGCCAGCAGCGTAGTAGTGAGCTCCTACAATGAGCAGTTCTTC

j_gene: TRBJ2-5
abundance: .
v_gene: TRBV5-4
d_gene: TRBD1
len: 15
CDR3aa: CASSLGQGSTETQYF
CDR3nt: TGTGCCAGCAGCTTGGGACAGGGGAGTACAGAGACCCAGTACTTC

j_gene: TRBJ1-5
abundance: .
v_gene: TRBV11-2
d_gene: .
len: 14
CDR3aa: CASSGRGSNQPQHF
CDR3nt: TGTGCCAGCAGCGGGAGGGGGAGCAATCAGCCCCAGCATTTT

j_gene: TRBJ2-2
abundance: .
v_gene: TRBV5-1
d_gene: TRBD2
len: 16
CDR3aa: CASSSHSGGGTGELFF
CDR3nt: TGCGCCAGCAGCTCTCATAGCGGGGGAGGCACCGGGGAGCTGTTTTTT

j_gene: TRBJ2-7
abundance: .
v_gene: TRBV7-9
d_gene: .
len: 17
CDR3aa: CASSASGWVRGDYEQYF
CDR3nt: TGTGCCAGCAGCGCATCGGGGTGGGTTCGAGGGGACTACGAGCAGTACTTC

j_gene: TRBJ1-1
abundance: .
v_gene: TRBV19
d_gene: .
len: 16
CDR3aa: CASSIVEAVGRTEAFF
CDR3nt: TGTGCCAGTAGTATAGTAGAGGCAGTAGGGCGGACTGAAGCTTTCTTT

j_gene: TRBJ1-6
abundance: few
v_gene: TRBV7-9
d_gene: .
len: 15
CDR3aa: CASSPQGGGNSPLHF
CDR3nt: TGTGCCAGCAGCCCCCAGGGAGGCGGCAATTCACCCCTCCACTTT

j_gene: TRBJ2-5
abundance: .
v_gene: TRBV7-2
d_gene: .
len: 14
CDR3aa: CASSLDRTSGEQYF
CDR3nt: TGTGCCAGCAGCTTAGATAGGACCTCGGGAGAGCAGTACTTC

j_gene: TRBJ1-3
abundance: .
v_gene: TRBV2
d_gene: .
len: 15
CDR3aa: CASRRDRPSGNTIYF
CDR3nt: TGTGCCAGCAGGAGGGACCGACCCTCTGGAAACACCATATATTTT

j_gene: TRBJ1-2
abundance: .
v_gene: TRBV28
d_gene: .
len: 13
CDR3aa: CASSLRQNYGYTF
CDR3nt: TGTGCCAGCAGTTTAAGGCAGAACTATGGCTACACCTTC

j_gene: TRBJ2-5
abundance: .
v_gene: TRBV18
d_gene: .
len: 15
CDR3aa: CASSRKTGDQETQYF
CDR3nt: TGTGCCAGCTCACGCAAGACAGGAGACCAAGAGACCCAGTACTTC

j_gene: TRBJ1-2
abundance: .
v_gene: TRBV19
d_gene: .
len: 13
CDR3aa: CASSPGHRGGYTF
CDR3nt: TGTGCCAGTAGTCCCGGACACCGCGGTGGCTACACCTTC

j_gene: TRBJ2-7
abundance: .
v_gene: TRBV28
d_gene: .
len: 15
CDR3aa: CASSGPGLGSYEQYF
CDR3nt: TGTGCCAGCAGTGGCCCGGGACTTGGGTCCTACGAGCAGTACTTC

j_gene: TRBJ2-7
abundance: .
v_gene: TRBV5-5
d_gene: TRBD2
len: 15
CDR3aa: CASSLSAGGPREQYF
CDR3nt: TGTGCCAGCAGCTTGTCAGCGGGAGGGCCTAGGGAGCAGTACTTC

j_gene: TRBJ1-1
abundance: once
v_gene: TRBV6-1
d_gene: TRBD1
len: 15
CDR3aa: CASTEDRTRNTEAFF
CDR3nt: TGTGCCAGCACTGAGGACAGGACTAGGAACACTGAAGCTTTCTTT

j_gene: TRBJ1-3
abundance: .
v_gene: TRBV4-2
d_gene: .
len: 15
CDR3aa: CASSQGQGAGNTIYF
CDR3nt: TGTGCCAGCAGCCAAGGGCAGGGCGCTGGAAACACCATATATTTT

j_gene: TRBJ2-5
abundance: once
v_gene: TRBV29-1
d_gene: .
len: 14
CDR3aa: CSVEGYGSKETQYF
CDR3nt: TGCAGCGTTGAAGGTTACGGCTCCAAAGAGACCCAGTACTTC

j_gene: TRBJ1-1
abundance: .
v_gene: TRBV5-1
d_gene: .
len: 12
CDR3aa: CASSLVGQEAFF
CDR3nt: TGCGCCAGCAGCTTGGTAGGACAAGAAGCTTTCTTT

j_gene: TRBJ2-1
abundance: .
v_gene: TRBV6-1
d_gene: TRBD2
len: 15
CDR3aa: CASILTSGGANEQFF
CDR3nt: TGTGCCAGCATCCTAACTAGCGGGGGGGCCAATGAGCAGTTCTTC

j_gene: TRBJ1-2
abundance: .
v_gene: TRBV30
d_gene: .
len: 15
CDR3aa: CAWSVKDSRAYGYTF
CDR3nt: TGTGCCTGGAGTGTAAAGGACAGCCGCGCCTATGGCTACACCTTC

j_gene: TRBJ1-4
abundance: .
v_gene: TRBV25-1
d_gene: .
len: 17
CDR3aa: CASSGGELSSTNEKLFF
CDR3nt: TGTGCCAGCAGTGGGGGAGAGCTCTCTTCAACTAATGAAAAACTGTTTTTT

j_gene: TRBJ1-5
abundance: .
v_gene: TRBV7-2
d_gene: TRBD1
len: 13
CDR3aa: CASSFDRGRPQHF
CDR3nt: TGTGCCAGCAGTTTCGACAGGGGAAGGCCCCAGCATTTT

j_gene: TRBJ1-1
abundance: .
v_gene: TRBV6-5
d_gene: .
len: 12
CDR3aa: CASSYHGTEAFF
CDR3nt: TGTGCCAGCAGTTACCATGGAACTGAAGCTTTCTTT

j_gene: TRBJ2-1
abundance: .
v_gene: TRBV2
d_gene: .
len: 15
CDR3aa: CASTWRPDPYNEQFF
CDR3nt: TGTGCCAGCACCTGGAGGCCAGACCCTTACAATGAGCAGTTCTTC

j_gene: TRBJ2-1
abundance: .
v_gene: TRBV19
d_gene: .
len: 11
CDR3aa: CASTSNNEQFF
CDR3nt: TGTGCCAGTACCAGCAACAATGAGCAGTTCTTC

j_gene: TRBJ2-3
abundance: .
v_gene: TRBV6-5
d_gene: .
len: 14
CDR3aa: CASSYKPFTDTQYF
CDR3nt: TGTGCCAGCAGTTACAAACCTTTCACAGATACGCAGTATTTT

j_gene: TRBJ2-7
abundance: .
v_gene: TRBV14
d_gene: .
len: 14
CDR3aa: CASSQPGPPYEQYF
CDR3nt: TGTGCCAGCAGCCAACCGGGACCCCCCTACGAGCAGTACTTC

j_gene: TRBJ2-2
abundance: .
v_gene: TRBV5-6
d_gene: TRBD1
len: 15
CDR3aa: CASTGTGLNTGELFF
CDR3nt: TGTGCCAGCACCGGGACAGGGTTGAACACCGGGGAGCTGTTTTTT

j_gene: TRBJ2-1
abundance: .
v_gene: TRBV7-2
d_gene: .
len: 15
CDR3aa: CASSPPGLPAGEQFF
CDR3nt: TGTGCCAGCAGCCCACCGGGACTGCCGGCGGGTGAGCAGTTCTTC